Described below is a single TCR beta chain sequence and its context. The source of the sample is a study of blood T cell repertoires in COVID-19. TCRdb's copy holds only in-frame clones and misses some; the assay was immunoSEQ multiplex PCR. The table has around 250,000 clones, about 89% seen once. The cohort comprised adults aged 18 to 89 years residing in 24 US areas. Each participant's cohort was designated according to participant-reported clinical history. Trimming took off 2 bases at V and 7 bases at J, with 8 bases between the two ends. Per germline, CDR1 DFQATT and CDR2 SNEGSKA (reference sequence). This CDR3 comprises 11 residues.

Sequencing was performed on PBMCs or T cells enriched from blood (not recorded which). The V call is TRBV20-1, the J call TRBJ1-2; D might be TRBD1 (5 bases). The clonotype comes from a human donor in a cohort exposed to, infected with or recovered from COVID-19 (not recorded which). The donor label of this sample is uncertain. CDR3 nucleotides: TGCAGTGCTAGACGGGGGTTTGGCTACACCTTC. Translated, it gives CSARRGFGYTF.